This T cell receptor beta chain was captured in a study of Tregs in tolerant kidney transplant recipients. Germline V CDR1 and CDR2: KGHSH, LQKENI. This CDR3 region has 17 residues. Trimming removed 2 bases from V and 2 bases from J; junction bases left unmatched: 2. Clones were read by immunoSEQ multiplex PCR, and TCRdb kept only the in-frame ones, dropping some. Here the sample spans some 110,000 clones, roughly 93% being singletons. The sequenced sample consisted of CD4+ T cells from blood. The sequence was obtained from a human donor in good health. V and J are TRBV18 and TRBJ2-3; 15 bases are shared with TRBD2. CDR3 amino acids: CASSPWTSGRVTDTQYF. The CDR3 region has the DNA TGTGCCAGCTCACCATGGACTAGCGGGAGGGTCACAGATACGCAGTATTTT.